This entry features one T cell receptor beta chain sequence. What it binds is unknown. Assay used: immunoSEQ multiplex PCR; TCRdb lists only in-frame clones, some missing. Here the sample spans about 120,000 clones, 45% to 65% being singletons. This record comes from a study of cytotoxic CD8 clonotypes in ibrutinib-treated CLL. Study results and limitations: At ibrutinib response, clonality increased, and at progression it declined back toward baseline.

Germline values: CDR1 SGHTA, CDR2 FQGNSA. The CDR3 is 11 amino acids. V was trimmed by 5 bases and J by 6 bases, leaving 7 bases between them. This TCR derives from a human donor with chronic lymphocytic leukemia. The sequenced sample was PBMCs, obtained after 24 months of ibrutinib treatment. The rearrangement joins TRBV7-2 to TRBJ2-5; the D is unclear. The CDR3 bases are TGTGCCAGCAGCCGGGTCAAGACCCAGTACTTC. It yields the protein CASSRVKTQYF.